This T cell receptor beta chain originates from a study of T cells in Graves' hyperthyroidism and ophthalmopathy (dated by TCRdb to about 2019). In the study overall: Peripheral blood samples were taken at the time of initial diagnosis, prior to any treatment. The 95 to 100 discovery patients were randomly divided into training and test sets at a 7:3 ratio. TCR V-J signatures able to tell the groups apart were searched for in a discovery cohort of 95 or so patients, of whom more than 40 had Graves' ophthalmopathy and 55 to 60 had stable Graves' hyperthyroidism. In more than 5 Graves' hyperthyroidism patients, the study also compared T-cell repertoires from thyroid tissue with T-cell repertoires from blood. According to the paper, TCR Vbeta CDR3 sequencing was carried out on around 140 peripheral blood samples, which came from more than 40 ophthalmopathy, around 75 hyperthyroidism and some 17 progressor patients. After sampling, hyperthyroidism patients received methimazole starting at 30 mg daily, and ophthalmopathy patients received high-dose intravenous methylprednisolone. Prospective prediction of ophthalmopathy was tested in an independent validation cohort of some 19 hyperthyroidism patients and around 16 patients who later progressed to ophthalmopathy.

This clonotype was observed at least ten times. Which antigen it targets is not known. Base qualities are not recorded, but no much larger clone differs from it by a single base. The hyperthyroidism patients were between 18 and 65 years old and newly diagnosed, with a disease duration of less than 2 months. The study excluded patients with uncontrolled infections, other autoimmune diseases, pregnancy or lactation. Clinical symptoms, serum thyroxine and TRAb, thyroid ultrasound, and orbital computed tomography formed the basis for the diagnoses. For progressor patients, blood was drawn at the first diagnosis of hyperthyroidism, before any ophthalmopathy symptoms had appeared. Ficoll-Paque density gradient centrifugation was used to isolate PBMCs from approximately 11 ml of fresh peripheral blood. Patients classed as progressors first received a Graves' hyperthyroidism diagnosis and then went on to develop ophthalmopathy during follow-up. Total RNA was extracted using Trizol reagent, and RNA quality was assessed on an Agilent 2100 Bioanalyzer.

CDR3 length: 13 amino acids, cysteine to phenylalanine. The kept DNA is CDR3 alone, 39 bases in frame from the first base. CDR1 DFQATT and CDR2 SNEGSKA were looked up in the germline V gene (reference sequence). V lost 2 bases and J lost 1 base; the stretch between them is 8 bases long. General conclusions and limits of the study: During validation, the model predicted progression to ophthalmopathy a median of around 7 months ahead of onset, with almost 71% sensitivity and roughly 72% specificity. Most expanded thyroid clonotypes (frequency above 0.001) were also detected in blood, a finding suggesting that blood repertoires may reflect thyroid immune responses. No statistical method was used to set the sample size in advance, and investigators knew the group allocation. A model built on a 13 V-J signature distinguished ophthalmopathy from stable hyperthyroidism, reaching about 89% sensitivity and about 81% specificity in cross-validation and 80%/75% in testing.

TCR beta CDR3 regions were amplified from RNA transcripts. For the first round of RT-PCR on the TCR CDR3, the HTBI primer set was used together with the Qiagen OneStep RT-PCR kit. A second multiplex PCR round built the libraries, followed by size selection and purification. The libraries were sequenced on an Illumina HiSeq2000 using paired-end 100 bp reads. As for the original processing: Raw data were processed with SOAPnuke, discarding reads with adapters, uncalled bases, mean Phred below 15, or no exact constant-primer or identifier match. High-quality paired reads were merged using COPE v1.2.5, and each unique nucleotide sequence was defined as a clonotype. MiTCR v1.1 was used to align clonotypes to the IMGT TRBV, TRBD and TRBJ reference segments. Analysis was restricted to V-J combinations with a frequency above 0.0001, which covered just over 98% of repertoires. A TCS score was defined as the ratio of F50 (clonal expansion) to E x V (chaos), with BLOSUM62-based TCRdist applied between CDR3 peptides within each V-J. Welch's t-statistics and random forest reduced just over 500 V-J features to 13, which were used in a naive Bayes classifier (R e1071). Through fastp at Q25 and MiXCR, TCRdb rebuilt clones from the public reads, retaining in-frame beta chains. Merged by CDR3 protein, the rows form single entries marked with the most common genes and DNA. TCRdb's processing, not the study's, gives the V and J calls here. Recorded for this sample are 270,000 or so distinct CDR3 sequences; roughly 15% of them occurred a single time. The ten most abundant clones make up more than 30% of the sample.

This TCR came from a woman in her 50s with Graves' hyperthyroidism that later progressed to Graves' ophthalmopathy. The sample taken for sequencing was blood. This receptor chain uses TRBV20-1 and TRBJ1-1; no D gene can be assigned with confidence. The nucleotide sequence reads TGCAGTGCTAGACAACTCAGGAACACTGAAGCTTTCTTT. It is translated as CSARQLRNTEAFF.